Included here is one TCR beta chain sequence, with context. This clonotype was seen only a few times. Its antigen remains undetermined. Per-base quality was not reported, and no clone a single base away is much larger than it. This entry comes from a study of T cells after yellow fever vaccination (dated by TCRdb to the late 2010s). Broadly, across the study: The SMART-Seq v4 Ultra Low Input RNA kit was used to prepare libraries from fractions with low cell numbers. To follow T-cell clones before and after both primary and booster YFV17D yellow fever vaccination, bulk TCR alpha and beta repertoires underwent longitudinal sequencing. Blood samples were taken at several timepoints before and after primary and secondary immunization, and bulk PBMC replicates and cell subsets were isolated. Two healthy male donors, one aged 18 to 30 and one aged 30 to 40 years, made up the cohort. Overall results and qualifications from the work: A small fraction of clonotypes showed up in both the CD4 and CD8 compartments, probably as a result of convergent recombination. Computational filtering was required because FACS-sorted repertoires could contain abundant contaminating clonotypes from the bulk population. Only two donors were included in the study, so the extent to which the findings can be generalized is limited. The secondary T-cell response was found to be weaker but faster than the primary response, with a peak reached on day 5 rather than on day 15. Most clones expanded after primary vaccination (around 96% of CD4 and roughly 91% of CD8) were re-detected after the booster, suggesting that broad memory maintenance occurred.

Compared with germline, V lacks 4 bases and J lacks 6 bases; bases without a gene match: 7. From cysteine to phenylalanine, the CDR3 is 15 amino acids long. Only the CDR3 DNA stays, 45 bases, in frame from base 1. As encoded in the germline V gene, CDR1 is SGHRS while CDR2 is YFSETQ. The intended sense of this specimen's treatment or condition label: live attenuated yellow fever vaccine strain. PBMCs were isolated from peripheral blood using a standard Ficoll-Paque protocol. Dynabeads CD4 and CD8 positive selection kits were used to isolate the CD4 and CD8 T-cell fractions. TriZol was used to extract RNA from bulk PBMCs, from CD4 and CD8 fractions, and from dextramer-positive and dextramer-negative fractions. TCR cDNA was synthesized by 5'RACE template switching, which introduced a universal primer site and unique molecular identifiers. Priming for cDNA synthesis came from both the TCR alpha and TCR beta constant segments. Two PCR steps were used to amplify libraries, with sample barcodes and sequencing adapters being added in the second step. Sequencing of libraries was performed on Illumina HiSeq 2500 (2x100 bp) or NovaSeq (2x150 bp). Processing in the source paper ran as follows. Demultiplexing of reads and collapsing into UMI consensus sequences were performed with MIGEC, and V(D)J alignment was carried out with MiXCR. Vaccine-responding clonotypes were defined with edgeR using replicate PBMC samples, requiring FDR below 0.01 and a log2 fold change above 5 up to day 15. Each bulk clonotype was labeled CD4 or CD8 based on which sequenced repertoire, CD4 or CD8, contained the clonotype at higher abundance. TCRdb ran its own pipeline on the public reads, namely fastp trimming at Q25 and MiXCR clone calling, and kept in-frame beta chains. Duplicate CDR3 protein sequences are folded into a single record with the most common DNA and genes. TCRdb, not the authors, supplied the V and J calls. The sample contains 300,000 or so distinct CDR3 sequences, 10% to 15% of them found a single time. Roughly 0.5% of the sample is taken by the ten largest.

The rearranged segments are TRBV5-1 and TRBJ2-1; the junction holds 10 bases that match TRBD1. The origin of this receptor is a man aged 30-40 years who received the YFV17D yellow fever vaccine. The starting material was CD4+ T cells sorted from PBMCs, obtained 45 days after the yellow fever booster vaccination. CDR3 reads: CASSHRDRGSNEQFF. Read as DNA, the sequence is TGCGCCAGCAGCCACCGGGACAGGGGATCCAATGAGCAGTTCTTC.